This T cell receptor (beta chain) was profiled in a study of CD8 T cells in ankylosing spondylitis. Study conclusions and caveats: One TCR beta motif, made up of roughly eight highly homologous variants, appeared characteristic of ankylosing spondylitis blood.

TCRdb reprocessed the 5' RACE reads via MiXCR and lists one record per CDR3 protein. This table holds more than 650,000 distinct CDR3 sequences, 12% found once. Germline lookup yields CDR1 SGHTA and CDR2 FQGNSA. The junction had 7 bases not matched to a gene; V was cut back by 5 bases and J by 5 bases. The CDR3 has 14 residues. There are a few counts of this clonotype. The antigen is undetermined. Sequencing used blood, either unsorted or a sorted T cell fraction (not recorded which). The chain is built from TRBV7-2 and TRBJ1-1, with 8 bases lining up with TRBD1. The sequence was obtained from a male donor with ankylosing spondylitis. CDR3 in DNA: TGTGCCAGCAGCCCTGGACAGGGACGGACTGAAGCTTTCTTT. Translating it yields CASSPGQGRTEAFF.